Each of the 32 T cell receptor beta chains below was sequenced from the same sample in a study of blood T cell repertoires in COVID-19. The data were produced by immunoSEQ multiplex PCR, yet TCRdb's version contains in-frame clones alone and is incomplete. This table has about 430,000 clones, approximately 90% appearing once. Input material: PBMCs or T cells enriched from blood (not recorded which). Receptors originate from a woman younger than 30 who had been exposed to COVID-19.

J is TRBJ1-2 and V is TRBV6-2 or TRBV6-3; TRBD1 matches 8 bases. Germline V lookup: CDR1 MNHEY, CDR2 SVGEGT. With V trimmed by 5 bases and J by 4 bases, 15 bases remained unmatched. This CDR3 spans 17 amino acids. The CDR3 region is CASSPQEGQGQGYGYTF. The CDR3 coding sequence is TGTGCCAGCAGTCCGCAAGAAGGACAGGGTCAGGGCTATGGCTACACCTTC.

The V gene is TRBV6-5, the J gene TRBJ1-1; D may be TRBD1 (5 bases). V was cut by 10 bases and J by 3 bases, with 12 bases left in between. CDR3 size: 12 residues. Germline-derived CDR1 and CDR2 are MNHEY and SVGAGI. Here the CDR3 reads CAIHRWDTEAFF. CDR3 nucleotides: TGTGCCATCCACAGGTGGGACACTGAAGCTTTCTTT.

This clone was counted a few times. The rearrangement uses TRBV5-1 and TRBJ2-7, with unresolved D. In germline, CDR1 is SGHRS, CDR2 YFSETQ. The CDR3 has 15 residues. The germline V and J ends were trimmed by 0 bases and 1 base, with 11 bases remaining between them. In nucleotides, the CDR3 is TGCGCCAGCAGCTTGGGTCCGTCGGTTTCCTACGAGCAGTACTTC. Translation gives CASSLGPSVSYEQYF.

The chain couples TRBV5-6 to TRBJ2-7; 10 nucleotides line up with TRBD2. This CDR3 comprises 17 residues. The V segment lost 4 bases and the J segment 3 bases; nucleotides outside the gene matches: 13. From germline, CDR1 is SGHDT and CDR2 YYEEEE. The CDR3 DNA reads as TGTGCCAGCAGCCCAGTGTCTAGCGGGGGTTATTACTACGAGCAGTACTTC. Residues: CASSPVSSGGYYYEQYF. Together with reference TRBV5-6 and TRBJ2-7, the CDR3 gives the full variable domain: DAGVTQSPTHLIKTRGQQVTLRCSPKSGHDTVSWYQQALGQGPQFIFQYYEEEERQRGNFPDRFSGHQFPNYSSELNVNALLLGDSALYLCASSPVSSGGYYYEQYFGPGTRLTVT.

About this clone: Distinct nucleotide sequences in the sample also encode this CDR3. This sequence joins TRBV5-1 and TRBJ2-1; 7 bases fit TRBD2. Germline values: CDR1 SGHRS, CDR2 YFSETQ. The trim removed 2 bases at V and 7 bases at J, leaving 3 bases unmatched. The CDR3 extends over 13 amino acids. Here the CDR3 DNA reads TGCGCCAGCAGCTTAGGCGGGAGAAATGAGCAGTTCTTC. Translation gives CASSLGGRNEQFF.

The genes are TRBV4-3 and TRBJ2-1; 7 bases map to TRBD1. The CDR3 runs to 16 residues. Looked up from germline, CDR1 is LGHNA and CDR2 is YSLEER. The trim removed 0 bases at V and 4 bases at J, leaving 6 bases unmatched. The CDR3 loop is CASSQDRDREYNEQFF. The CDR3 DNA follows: TGCGCCAGCAGCCAAGACCGAGACAGGGAATACAATGAGCAGTTCTTC.

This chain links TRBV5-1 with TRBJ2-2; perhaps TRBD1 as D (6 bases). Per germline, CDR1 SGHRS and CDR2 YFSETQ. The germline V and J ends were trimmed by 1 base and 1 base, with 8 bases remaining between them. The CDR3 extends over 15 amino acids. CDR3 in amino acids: CASSLMGQNTGELFF. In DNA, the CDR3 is TGCGCCAGCAGCTTGATGGGACAGAACACCGGGGAGCTGTTTTTT.

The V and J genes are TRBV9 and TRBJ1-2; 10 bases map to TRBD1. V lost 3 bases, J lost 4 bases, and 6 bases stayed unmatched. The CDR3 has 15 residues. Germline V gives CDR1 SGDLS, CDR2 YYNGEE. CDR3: CASSAGTGVAYGYTF. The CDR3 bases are TGTGCCAGCAGCGCCGGGACAGGGGTTGCCTATGGCTACACCTTC.

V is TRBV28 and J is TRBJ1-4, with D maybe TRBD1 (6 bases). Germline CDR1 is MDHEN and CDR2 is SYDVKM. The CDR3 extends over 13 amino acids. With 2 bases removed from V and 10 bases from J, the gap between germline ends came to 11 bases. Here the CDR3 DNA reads TGTGCCAGCAGTTTAAATCAGGGGAGAAAACTGTTTTTT. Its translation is CASSLNQGRKLFF.

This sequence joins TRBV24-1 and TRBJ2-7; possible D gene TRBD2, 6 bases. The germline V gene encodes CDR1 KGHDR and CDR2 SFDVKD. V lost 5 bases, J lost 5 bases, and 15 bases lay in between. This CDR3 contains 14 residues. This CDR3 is CATSGGLGAHEQYF. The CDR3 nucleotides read TGTGCCACCAGTGGGGGACTGGGAGCCCACGAGCAGTACTTC.

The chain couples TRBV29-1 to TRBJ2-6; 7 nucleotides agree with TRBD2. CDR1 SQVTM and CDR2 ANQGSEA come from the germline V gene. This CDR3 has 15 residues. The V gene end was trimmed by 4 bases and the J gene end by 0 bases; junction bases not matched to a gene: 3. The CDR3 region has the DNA TGCAGCGTTGTGGGGGGGAGCTCTGGGGCCAACGTCCTGACTTTC. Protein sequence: CSVVGGSSGANVLTF.

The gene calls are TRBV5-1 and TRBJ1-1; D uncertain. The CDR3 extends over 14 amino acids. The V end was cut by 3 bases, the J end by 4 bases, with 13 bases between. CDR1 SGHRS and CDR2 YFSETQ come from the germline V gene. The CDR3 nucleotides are TGCGCCAGCAGCTCAGGTGGCGTGGGCACTGAAGCTTTCTTT. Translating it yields CASSSGGVGTEAFF.

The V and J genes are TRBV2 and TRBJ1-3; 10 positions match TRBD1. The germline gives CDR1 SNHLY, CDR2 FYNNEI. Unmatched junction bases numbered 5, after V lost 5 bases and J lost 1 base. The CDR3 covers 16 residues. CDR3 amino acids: CASSYAGQGSGNTIYF. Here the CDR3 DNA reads TGTGCCAGCAGTTACGCGGGACAGGGGTCTGGAAACACCATATATTTT.

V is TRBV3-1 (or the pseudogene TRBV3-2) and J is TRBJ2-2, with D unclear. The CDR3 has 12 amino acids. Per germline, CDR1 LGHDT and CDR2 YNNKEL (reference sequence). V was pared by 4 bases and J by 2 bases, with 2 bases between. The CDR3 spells CASSLNTGELFF. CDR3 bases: TGTGCCAGCAGCCTAAACACCGGGGAGCTGTTTTTT.

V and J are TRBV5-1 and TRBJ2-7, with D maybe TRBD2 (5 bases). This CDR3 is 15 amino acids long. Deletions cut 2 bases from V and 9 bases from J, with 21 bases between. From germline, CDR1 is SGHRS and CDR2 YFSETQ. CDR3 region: CASSLSAAALSAQYF. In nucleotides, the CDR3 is TGCGCCAGCAGCTTATCAGCGGCCGCCCTTTCGGCGCAGTACTTC.

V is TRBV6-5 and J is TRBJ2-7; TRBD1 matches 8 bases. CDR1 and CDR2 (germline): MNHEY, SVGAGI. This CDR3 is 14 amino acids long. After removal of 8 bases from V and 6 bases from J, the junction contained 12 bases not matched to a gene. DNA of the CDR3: TGTGCCAGCGAGGACGGTCAGGGGGCCGGCGAGCAGTACTTC. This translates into CASEDGQGAGEQYF.

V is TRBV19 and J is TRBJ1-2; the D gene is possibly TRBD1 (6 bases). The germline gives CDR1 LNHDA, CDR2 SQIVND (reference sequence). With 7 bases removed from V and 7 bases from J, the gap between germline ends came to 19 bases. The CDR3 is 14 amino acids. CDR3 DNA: TGTGCCAGTAACTATTGGCAGGGGATCAGTGGCTACACCTTC. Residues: CASNYWQGISGYTF.

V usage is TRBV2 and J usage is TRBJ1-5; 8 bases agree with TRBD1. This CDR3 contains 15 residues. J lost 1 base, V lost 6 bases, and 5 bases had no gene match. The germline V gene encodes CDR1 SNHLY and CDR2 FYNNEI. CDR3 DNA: TGTGCCAGCAGGACGGACAGGGCGAGCAATCAGCCCCAGCATTTT. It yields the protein CASRTDRASNQPQHF. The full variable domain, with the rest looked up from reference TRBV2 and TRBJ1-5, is EPEVTQTPSHQVTQMGQEVILRCVPISNHLYFYWYRQILGQKVEFLVSFYNNEISEKSEIFDDQFSVERPDGSNFTLKIRSTKLEDSAMYFCASRTDRASNQPQHFGDGTRLSIL.

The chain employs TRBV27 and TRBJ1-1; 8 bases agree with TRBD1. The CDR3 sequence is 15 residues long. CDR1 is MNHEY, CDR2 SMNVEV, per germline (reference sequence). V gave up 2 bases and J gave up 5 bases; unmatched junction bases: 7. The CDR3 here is CASSLQGALSTEAFF. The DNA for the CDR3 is TGTGCCAGCAGTTTACAGGGGGCTTTATCGACTGAAGCTTTCTTT.

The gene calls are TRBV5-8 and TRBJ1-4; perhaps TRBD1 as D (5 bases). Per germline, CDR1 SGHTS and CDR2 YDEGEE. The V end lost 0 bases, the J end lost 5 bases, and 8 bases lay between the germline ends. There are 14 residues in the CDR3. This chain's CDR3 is CASSLGAGNEKLFF. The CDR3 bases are TGTGCCAGCAGCTTGGGGGCAGGGAATGAAAAACTGTTTTTT.

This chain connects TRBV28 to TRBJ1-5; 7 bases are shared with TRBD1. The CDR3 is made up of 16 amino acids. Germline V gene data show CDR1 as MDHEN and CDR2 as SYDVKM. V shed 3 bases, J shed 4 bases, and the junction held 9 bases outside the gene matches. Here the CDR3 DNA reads TGTGCCAGCAGTTTCCCCAAGGTACAGGGGAATCAGCCCCAGCATTTT. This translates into CASSFPKVQGNQPQHF. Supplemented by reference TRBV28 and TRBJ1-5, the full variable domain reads DVKVTQSSRYLVKRTGEKVFLECVQDMDHENMFWYRQDPGLGLRLIYFSYDVKMKEKGDIPEGYSVSREKKERFSLILESASTNQTSMYLCASSFPKVQGNQPQHFGDGTRLSIL.

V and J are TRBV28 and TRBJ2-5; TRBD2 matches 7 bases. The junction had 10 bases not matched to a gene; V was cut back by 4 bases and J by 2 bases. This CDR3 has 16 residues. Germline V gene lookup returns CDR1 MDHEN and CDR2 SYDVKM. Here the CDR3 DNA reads TGTGCCAGCAGTTCGGCCATAAGCGGGAAGCAAGAGACCCAGTACTTC. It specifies CASSSAISGKQETQYF.

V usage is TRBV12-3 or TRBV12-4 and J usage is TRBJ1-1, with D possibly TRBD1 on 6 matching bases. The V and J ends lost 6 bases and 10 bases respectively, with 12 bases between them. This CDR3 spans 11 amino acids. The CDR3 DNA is TGTGCCAGCAGGCCGGACAGCTTAGCTTTCTTT. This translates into CASRPDSLAFF.

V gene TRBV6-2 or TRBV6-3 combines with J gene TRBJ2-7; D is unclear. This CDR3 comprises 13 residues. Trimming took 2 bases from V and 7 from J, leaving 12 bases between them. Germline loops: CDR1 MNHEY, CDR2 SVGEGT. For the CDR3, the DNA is TGTGCCAGCAGTTACGTAGACCTAGAGGAGCAGTACTTC. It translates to CASSYVDLEEQYF.

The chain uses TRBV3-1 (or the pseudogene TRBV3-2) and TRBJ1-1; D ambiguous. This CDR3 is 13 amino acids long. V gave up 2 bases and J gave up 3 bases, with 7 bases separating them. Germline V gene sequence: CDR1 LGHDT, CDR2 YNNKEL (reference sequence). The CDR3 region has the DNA TGTGCCAGCAGCCAAATCATGTACACTGAAGCTTTCTTT. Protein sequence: CASSQIMYTEAFF.

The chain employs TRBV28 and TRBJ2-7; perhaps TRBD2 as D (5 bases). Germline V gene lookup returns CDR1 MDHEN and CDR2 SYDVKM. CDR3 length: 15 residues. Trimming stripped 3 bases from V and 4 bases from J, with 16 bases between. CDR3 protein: CASSFSGPGVYEQYF. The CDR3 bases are TGTGCCAGCAGTTTCAGCGGTCCAGGAGTATACGAGCAGTACTTC.

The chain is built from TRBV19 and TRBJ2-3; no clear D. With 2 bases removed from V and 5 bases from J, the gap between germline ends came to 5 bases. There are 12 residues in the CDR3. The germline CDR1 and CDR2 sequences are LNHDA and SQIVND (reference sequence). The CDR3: CASSITVDTQYF. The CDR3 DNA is TGTGCCAGTAGTATAACGGTAGATACGCAGTATTTT.

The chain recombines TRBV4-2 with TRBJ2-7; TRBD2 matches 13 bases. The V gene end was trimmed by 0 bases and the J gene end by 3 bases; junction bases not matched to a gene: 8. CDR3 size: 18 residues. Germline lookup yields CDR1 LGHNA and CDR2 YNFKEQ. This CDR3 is CASSQDPQTSGGYYEQYF. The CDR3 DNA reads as TGTGCCAGCAGCCAAGATCCTCAGACTAGCGGGGGGTACTACGAGCAGTACTTC.

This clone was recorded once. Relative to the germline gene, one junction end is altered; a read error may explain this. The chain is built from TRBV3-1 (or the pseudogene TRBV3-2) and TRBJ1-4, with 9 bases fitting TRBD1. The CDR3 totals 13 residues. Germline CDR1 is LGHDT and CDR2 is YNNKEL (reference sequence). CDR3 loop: CASSLRTGERLFF. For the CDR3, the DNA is TGTGCCAGCAGCTTACGGACAGGGGAAAGACTGTTTTTT.

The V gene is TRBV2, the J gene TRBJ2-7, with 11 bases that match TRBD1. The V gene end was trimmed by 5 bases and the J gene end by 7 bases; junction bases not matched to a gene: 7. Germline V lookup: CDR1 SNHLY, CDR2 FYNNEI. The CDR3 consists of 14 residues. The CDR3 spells CASSRTGGFGEQYF. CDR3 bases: TGTGCCAGCAGTAGGACAGGGGGCTTCGGTGAGCAGTACTTC.

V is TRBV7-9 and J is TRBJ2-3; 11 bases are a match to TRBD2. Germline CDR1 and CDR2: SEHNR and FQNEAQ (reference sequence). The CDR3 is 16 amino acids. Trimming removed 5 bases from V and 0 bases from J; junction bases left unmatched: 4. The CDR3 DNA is TGTGCCAGCAGCATCGGGACTAGCGGTAGCACAGATACGCAGTATTTT. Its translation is CASSIGTSGSTDTQYF.

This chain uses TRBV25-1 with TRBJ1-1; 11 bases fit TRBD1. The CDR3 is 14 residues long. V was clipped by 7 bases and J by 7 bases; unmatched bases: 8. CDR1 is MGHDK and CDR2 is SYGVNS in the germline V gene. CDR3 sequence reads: CASIGQGAVGEAFF. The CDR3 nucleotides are TGTGCCAGCATTGGACAGGGGGCTGTGGGTGAAGCTTTCTTT.